These 18 T cell receptor beta chains were all obtained from the same sample, sequenced in a study of shared T cell receptors in the human thymus. Sequenced by immunoSEQ multiplex PCR; TCRdb stores in-frame clones only, minus some. Among approximately 68,000 clones listed, 90% to 95% were seen once. Sequenced material: thymocytes. The receptor source for this set is a human donor.

A remark on this clone: Compared with germline, one end of the junction differs, possibly owing to a read error. This chain connects TRBV11-2 to TRBJ2-3; 7 bases agree with TRBD2. CDR3 length: 13 residues. Germline V lookup: CDR1 SGHAT, CDR2 FQNNGV. CDR3 DNA: TGTGCCAGCAGCTTAGTCCCCCCGGGACTATTACATTTT. Protein: CASSLVPPGLLHF.

This clone came up once. The chain couples TRBV7-9 to TRBJ2-5, with TRBD2 matching 9 bases. The germline V gene encodes CDR1 SEHNR and CDR2 FQNEAQ (reference sequence). The length of the CDR3 is 18 residues. V lost 1 base to trimming and J lost 1 base; unmatched junction nucleotides: 10. In DNA form, the CDR3 reads TGTGCCAGCAGCTTAGAGGAGGTAGCGGGGGCCTGCCAAGAGACCCAGTACTTC. Protein product: CASSLEEVAGACQETQYF.

V and J are TRBV27 and TRBJ1-3; no definite D call. Germline V gene data show CDR1 as MNHEY and CDR2 as SMNVEV (reference sequence). This CDR3 region has 15 residues. Trimming pared 3 bases from V and 0 bases from J, leaving 9 bases between. CDR3 in amino acids: CASSFGISSGNTIYF. CDR3 bases: TGTGCCAGCAGTTTCGGAATCAGCTCTGGAAACACCATATATTTT.

The J gene is TRBJ1-1, the V gene TRBV12-5, with TRBD1 matching over 7 bases. Germline V gene sequence: CDR1 LGHNT, CDR2 FRNRAP. V was pared by 5 bases and J by 3 bases, with 9 bases of the junction left unmatched. The CDR3 spans 15 residues. In DNA, the CDR3 is TGTGCTAGTGGTCACCGAGGGGGCAGGGACACTGAAGCTTTCTTT. Its protein is CASGHRGGRDTEAFF.

Only one count was recorded for this clone. This chain joins TRBV6-6 and TRBJ1-1, with D tentatively TRBD1 (6 bases). The germline CDR1 and CDR2 sequences are MNHNY and SVGAGI (reference sequence). The CDR3 has 14 residues. V was trimmed by 5 bases and J by 9 bases, leaving 19 bases between them. The CDR3 nucleotides read TGTGCCAGCAGTCTTAATCGACCGGGACACCAAGCTTTCTTT. Its protein product is CASSLNRPGHQAFF.

The chain combines TRBV6-4 with TRBJ2-2; D gene uncertain. The CDR3 loop spans 13 amino acids. V was pared by 3 bases and J by 3 bases, with 5 bases between. The germline gives CDR1 MRHNA, CDR2 SNTAGT. CDR3 in DNA: TGTGCCAGCAGTGATAAGGACACCGGGGAGCTGTTTTTT. This translates into CASSDKDTGELFF.

The gene calls are TRBV5-1 and TRBJ1-3; perhaps TRBD1 as D (5 bases). In germline, CDR1 is SGHRS, CDR2 YFSETQ. This CDR3 contains 15 residues. V lost 0 bases and J lost 0, with 7 bases in between. CDR3 sequence (DNA): TGCGCCAGCAGCTTGGGACAGTTCTCTGGAAACACCATATATTTT. It is translated as CASSLGQFSGNTIYF.

The V and J genes are TRBV4-1 and TRBJ1-1, with D perhaps matching TRBD1 (6 bases). The CDR3 contains 20 residues. Germline-derived CDR1 and CDR2 are MGHRA and YSYEKL. With 1 base removed from V and 0 bases from J, the gap between germline ends came to 24 bases. In DNA, the CDR3 is TGCGCCAGCAGCCAAGTTACAGCCCGGCGGACAGCTTTTTTGAACACTGAAGCTTTCTTT. Amino acid sequence: CASSQVTARRTAFLNTEAFF.

The chain uses TRBV5-1 and TRBJ1-2; D gene ambiguous. Germline-derived CDR1 and CDR2 are SGHRS and YFSETQ. This CDR3 region has 16 residues. Trimming removed 1 base from V and 2 bases from J, with 15 bases in between. The CDR3 sequence: CASSLISGRANYGYTF. In nucleotides, the CDR3 is TGCGCCAGCAGCTTGATCTCCGGACGGGCGAACTATGGCTACACCTTC.

The chain is built from TRBV25-1 and TRBJ1-6; a weak D match, TRBD1 (6 bases). CDR3 length: 16 residues. Trimming left V 8 bases short and J 8 bases short, with 22 bases between. Per the germline V gene, CDR1 is MGHDK and CDR2 is SYGVNS. In DNA form, the CDR3 reads TGTGCCAGCTCACGGGGGGGCAGGAGTTCTTATTCACCCCTCCACTTT. The encoded protein is CASSRGGRSSYSPLHF. Variable domain in full (rest from reference TRBV25-1 and TRBJ1-6): EADIYQTPRYLVIGTGKKITLECSQTMGHDKMYWYQQDPGMELHLIHYSYGVNSTEKGDLSSESTVSRIRTEHFPLTLESARPSHTSQYLCASSRGGRSSYSPLHFGNGTRLTVT.

This clone was counted once. The genes are TRBV2 and TRBJ2-3; the match to TRBD2 covers 7 bases. The CDR3 totals 16 residues. Germline CDR1 and CDR2: SNHLY and FYNNEI. Trimming took 9 bases from V and 1 from J; bases not matched to a gene: 13. CDR3 in amino acids: CARKPPGRGCTDTQYF. In DNA, the CDR3 is TGTGCCAGGAAGCCCCCCGGGCGGGGGTGCACAGATACGCAGTATTTT. The full variable domain, with the rest looked up from reference TRBV2 and TRBJ2-3, is EPEVTQTPSHQVTQMGQEVILRCVPISNHLYFYWYRQILGQKVEFLVSFYNNEISEKSEIFDDQFSVERPDGSNFTLKIRSTKLEDSAMYFCARKPPGRGCTDTQYFGPGTRLTVL.

The chain uses TRBV4-3 and TRBJ1-2, with TRBD1 as a possible D gene (5 bases). The CDR3 sequence is 13 residues long. Trimming removed 3 bases at V and 3 bases at J, with 8 bases between. Germline V lookup: CDR1 LGHNA, CDR2 YSLEER. This CDR3 is CASSQDMDYGYTF. The CDR3 bases are TGCGCCAGCAGCCAGGACATGGACTATGGCTACACCTTC.

The J gene is TRBJ2-1, the V gene TRBV6-8; D is uncertain. The CDR3 runs 16 residues. The germline V and J ends were trimmed by 4 bases and 0 bases, with 13 bases remaining between them. Germline V gene data show CDR1 as MNHGY and CDR2 as SAAAGT. This CDR3 reads CASSSNPGSSYNEQFF. In DNA, the CDR3 is TGTGCCAGCAGTTCTAACCCTGGAAGCTCCTACAATGAGCAGTTCTTC.

A single count supports this clone. The chain couples TRBV19 to TRBJ2-3; 8 positions agree with TRBD2. This CDR3 region has 17 residues. Germline CDR1 LNHDA, CDR2 SQIVND (reference sequence). V was pared by 0 bases and J by 2 bases, with 7 bases of the junction left unmatched. DNA for the CDR3: TGTGCCAGTAGTATAGATCGGGTAGCGGGGCTCACAGATACGCAGTATTTT. Its protein is CASSIDRVAGLTDTQYF.

CDR3 protein: CASSPLVAGSTDTQYF. The CDR3 region has the DNA TGTGCCAGCAGTCCGCTAGTAGCGGGGAGCACAGATACGCAGTATTTT. The rearrangement links TRBV27 to TRBJ2-3; TRBD2 agrees at 8 bases. The germline CDR1 and CDR2 sequences are MNHEY and SMNVEV (reference sequence). The ends lost 5 bases at V and 0 bases at J; junction bases unmatched: 7. The CDR3 covers 16 residues.

Here the CDR3 reads CASRETGTGGFNQPQHF. For the CDR3, the DNA is TGTGCCAGCAGGGAAACCGGGACAGGGGGCTTCAATCAGCCCCAGCATTTT. The chain combines TRBV2 with TRBJ1-5, with 12 nucleotides matching TRBD1. Germline assignment: CDR1 SNHLY and CDR2 FYNNEI. This CDR3 region has 17 residues. After removal of 6 bases from V and 3 bases from J, the junction contained 9 bases not matched to a gene.

J is TRBJ2-5 and V is TRBV5-1; TRBD1 aligns across 8 bases. The CDR3 spans 15 residues. V dropped 1 base and J dropped 3; count of bases not matched to a gene: 5. Germline loops: CDR1 SGHRS, CDR2 YFSETQ. This CDR3 is CASSLFGQGEETQYF. DNA for the CDR3: TGCGCCAGCAGCTTGTTCGGACAGGGTGAAGAGACCCAGTACTTC. The whole variable domain, remainder taken from reference TRBV5-1 and TRBJ2-5, is KAGVTQTPRYLIKTRGQQVTLSCSPISGHRSVSWYQQTPGQGLQFLFEYFSETQRNKGNFPGRFSGRQFSNSRSEMNVSTLELGDSALYLCASSLFGQGEETQYFGPGTRLLVL.

The chain is built from TRBV27 and TRBJ2-3; 16 bases are shared with TRBD2. CDR1 and CDR2 (germline): MNHEY, SMNVEV (reference sequence). The V segment lost 7 bases and the J segment 8 bases; nucleotides outside the gene matches: 21. There are 20 residues in the CDR3. The CDR3 coding sequence is TGTGCCAGCAACACCACCGCCCGATTGGGACTAGCGGGGGGGCCTGGTACGCAGTATTTT. It is translated as CASNTTARLGLAGGPGTQYF.